Listed here are 13 T cell receptor beta chains from one sample, sequenced in a study of shared clonotypes between healthy human individuals. TCRdb keeps only in-frame clones here, not all; method: immunoSEQ multiplex PCR. The table has about 470,000 clones, about 85% seen once. Sequencing was performed on PBMCs. All receptors come from a woman aged 40 to 50 in good health. Some clones in this sample may be carry-over from other donors' samples.

The chain combines TRBV6-6 with TRBJ2-5, with a possible D match to TRBD2 (6 bases). Germline lookup yields CDR1 MNHNY and CDR2 SVGAGI (reference sequence). V lost 6 bases and J lost 4, with 9 bases in between. The CDR3 is made up of 12 amino acids. DNA for the CDR3: TGTGCCAGCAGCCCCGGGGGAGAGACCCAGTACTTC. It is translated as CASSPGGETQYF.

In its sample, this clone was seen a few times. The genes are TRBV5-1 and TRBJ2-2; D is possibly TRBD2 (5 bases). CDR1 SGHRS and CDR2 YFSETQ come from the germline V gene. Trimming shortened V by 0 bases and J by 4 bases, and 13 bases separated the two germline ends. This CDR3 contains 16 residues. CDR3 coding DNA: TGCGCCAGCAGCTTGGCTGTCCTAGCTAGCACCGGGGAGCTGTTTTTT. The encoded protein is CASSLAVLASTGELFF.

The V call is TRBV2, the J call TRBJ2-2, with TRBD1 matching over 10 bases. The CDR3 covers 15 residues. The V segment lost 5 bases and the J segment 4 bases; nucleotides outside the gene matches: 4. The germline V gene encodes CDR1 SNHLY and CDR2 FYNNEI. CDR3 residues: CASSRQGARTGELFF. CDR3 nucleotide sequence: TGTGCCAGCAGTAGACAGGGGGCGCGCACCGGGGAGCTGTTTTTT.

A remark on this clone: The sample contains more than one DNA sequence encoding this CDR3. CDR3: CASSVGPGELFF. CDR3 in DNA: TGTGCCAGCAGCGTAGGTCCCGGGGAGCTGTTTTTT. The gene calls are TRBV9 and TRBJ2-2; no clear D. V dropped 0 bases and J dropped 6 bases, with 3 bases sitting between them. The germline V gene encodes CDR1 SGDLS and CDR2 YYNGEE. This CDR3 is built from 12 residues.

The chain employs TRBV7-3 and TRBJ2-3; no reliable D call. V was cut by 3 bases and J by 0 bases, with 7 bases left in between. Germline V gene lookup returns CDR1 SGHTA and CDR2 FQGTGA. The CDR3 is 14 residues long. The CDR3 here is CASSFSASTDTQYF. The CDR3 region has the DNA TGTGCCAGCAGCTTTTCGGCTAGCACAGATACGCAGTATTTT.

V is TRBV2 and J is TRBJ2-7; D unresolved. Germline CDR1 is SNHLY and CDR2 is FYNNEI. Trimming stripped 7 bases from V and 3 bases from J, with 13 bases between. This CDR3 has 13 residues. CDR3 sequence reads: CASTQFSNYEQYF. In DNA, the CDR3 is TGTGCCAGCACCCAGTTCTCAAACTACGAGCAGTACTTC.

V usage is TRBV4-2 and J usage is TRBJ2-3, with 8 positions matching TRBD2. Germline CDR1 LGHNA, CDR2 YNFKEQ. This CDR3 is built from 15 residues. With 5 bases clipped from V and 2 bases from J, the junction kept 6 bases outside the gene matches. The CDR3 sequence is CASSTTGGATDTQYF. The CDR3 DNA sequence: TGTGCCAGCAGCACGACGGGGGGGGCCACAGATACGCAGTATTTT.

The chain has TRBV5-1 and TRBJ1-2, with D uncertain. CDR3 length: 13 residues. With 0 bases removed from V and 3 bases from J, the gap between germline ends came to 6 bases. Germline CDR1 reads SGHRS; CDR2 reads YFSETQ. CDR3 sequence: CASSLAADYGYTF. In DNA form, the CDR3 reads TGCGCCAGCAGCTTGGCCGCGGACTATGGCTACACCTTC.

V gene TRBV6-6 combines with J gene TRBJ1-1, with D perhaps matching TRBD1 (6 bases). The V end lost 6 bases, the J end lost 5 bases, and 16 bases lay between the germline ends. CDR3 length: 14 residues. Germline CDR1 is MNHNY and CDR2 is SVGAGI (reference sequence). CDR3 sequence reads: CASRSYRAGTEAFF. For the CDR3, the DNA is TGTGCCAGCAGATCCTACAGGGCTGGGACTGAAGCTTTCTTT.

This rearrangement joins TRBV11-3 to TRBJ2-1; D remains unclear. This CDR3 has 13 amino acids. Trimming removed 2 bases from V and 4 bases from J, with 6 bases in between. Germline lookup yields CDR1 SGHNT and CDR2 YENEEA. CDR3 sequence (DNA): TGTGCCAGCAGCTTAAACAATTACAATGAGCAGTTCTTC. Translating gives CASSLNNYNEQFF. The full variable domain, its missing parts supplied by reference TRBV11-3 and TRBJ2-1, is EAGVVQSPRYKIIEKKQPVAFWCNPISGHNTLYWYLQNLGQGPELLIRYENEEAVDDSQLPKDRFSAERLKGVDSTLKIQPAELGDSAVYLCASSLNNYNEQFFGPGTRLTVL.

This rearrangement joins TRBV18 to TRBJ1-1; D uncertain. The CDR3 loop spans 13 amino acids. V was clipped by 2 bases and J by 4 bases, with 8 bases between them. Germline-derived CDR1 and CDR2 are KGHSH and LQKENI. DNA of the CDR3: TGTGCCAGCTCACCAGGTGCGACCACTGAAGCTTTCTTT. Its protein is CASSPGATTEAFF.

The gene calls are TRBV7-9 and TRBJ2-5; 8 bases agree with TRBD1. Germline lookup yields CDR1 SEHNR and CDR2 FQNEAQ (reference sequence). This CDR3 comprises 16 residues. Losses at the gene ends were 5 bases for V and 4 bases for J; bases not matched to a gene: 12. The CDR3 spells CASSRTGTGAGETQYF. CDR3 nucleotide sequence: TGTGCCAGCAGCCGCACCGGGACAGGAGCGGGAGAGACCCAGTACTTC.

The V gene is TRBV7-3, the J gene TRBJ2-3; 10 nucleotides align to TRBD2. Germline V gene lookup returns CDR1 SGHTA and CDR2 FQGTGA. The CDR3 is made up of 15 amino acids. The V gene end was trimmed by 5 bases and the J gene end by 2 bases; junction bases not matched to a gene: 4. CDR3 residues: CASSPGTSATDTQYF. CDR3 nucleotides: TGTGCCAGCAGCCCCGGGACTAGCGCCACAGATACGCAGTATTTT. The full variable domain, in which reference TRBV7-3 and TRBJ2-3 provide the parts outside the CDR3, is GAGVSQTPSNKVTEKGKYVELRCDPISGHTALYWYRQSLGQGPEFLIYFQGTGAADDSGLPNDRFFAVRPEGSVSTLKIQRTERGDSAVYLCASSPGTSATDTQYFGPGTRLTVL.